The 30 T cell receptor beta chains listed next were all sequenced from one sample in a study of shared clonotypes between healthy human individuals. Assay: immunoSEQ multiplex PCR; the TCRdb copy retains only in-frame clones and omits some. The sample includes 1.5 million to 1.9 million clones, 95% to 99% of them seen just once. The source material was naive CD4+ T cells sorted from blood. As for subset: CD45RA+ positively selected. Source of these receptors: a man aged 25-45 years in good health.

V gene TRBV6-5 combines with J gene TRBJ1-1; D not certain. Germline CDR1 MNHEY, CDR2 SVGAGI. Trimming shortened V by 9 bases and J by 8 bases, and 13 bases separated the two germline ends. The CDR3 is made up of 11 amino acids. The CDR3 region is CASRTGREAFF. In DNA, the CDR3 is TGTGCCAGTAGGACCGGGAGGGAAGCTTTCTTT.

The V gene is TRBV25-1, the J gene TRBJ2-5; 10 bases align to TRBD2. V was clipped by 7 bases and J by 2 bases; unmatched bases: 4. Looked up from germline, CDR1 is MGHDK and CDR2 is SYGVNS. This CDR3 contains 14 residues. The DNA of the CDR3 is TGTGCCAGCAAAGGACTAGCGGAGCAAGAGACCCAGTACTTC. Its translation is CASKGLAEQETQYF.

V is TRBV5-1 and J is TRBJ1-1; D uncertain. Between the trimmed V and J ends, which lost 5 bases and 0 bases, there was a span of 14 bases. The CDR3 has 15 amino acids. Germline V CDR1 and CDR2: SGHRS, YFSETQ. The DNA for the CDR3 is TGCGCCAGCAGGGCGGTGGAAAGCATGAACACTGAAGCTTTCTTT. Translating gives CASRAVESMNTEAFF.

V gene TRBV7-2 combines with J gene TRBJ1-2; TRBD1 is a possible D gene (5 bases). V was trimmed by 6 bases and J by 2 bases, leaving 7 bases between them. The CDR3 loop spans 12 amino acids. Germline-derived CDR1 and CDR2 are SGHTA and FQGNSA. As DNA, the CDR3 is TGTGCCAGCAGTTCAGGGAACTATGGCTACACCTTC. Encoded protein: CASSSGNYGYTF.

The chain joins TRBV5-8 to TRBJ2-5; 8 bases agree with TRBD1. This CDR3 has 15 amino acids. Germline-derived CDR1 and CDR2 are SGHTS and YDEGEE. Trimming removed 4 bases from V and 5 bases from J; junction bases left unmatched: 10. The CDR3: CASSPQGVIGETQYF. DNA for the CDR3: TGTGCCAGCAGCCCACAGGGGGTGATCGGGGAGACCCAGTACTTC.

The V call is TRBV5-1, the J call TRBJ1-1; TRBD1 might be the D (6 bases). The V and J ends lost 2 bases and 1 base respectively, with 9 bases between them. This CDR3 is built from 14 residues. Per the germline V gene, CDR1 is SGHRS and CDR2 is YFSETQ. CDR3 protein: CASSFRGENTEAFF. The CDR3, as DNA: TGCGCCAGCAGCTTCAGGGGCGAGAACACTGAAGCTTTCTTT. The whole variable domain, remainder taken from reference TRBV5-1 and TRBJ1-1, is KAGVTQTPRYLIKTRGQQVTLSCSPISGHRSVSWYQQTPGQGLQFLFEYFSETQRNKGNFPGRFSGRQFSNSRSEMNVSTLELGDSALYLCASSFRGENTEAFFGQGTRLTVV.

This chain connects TRBV18 to TRBJ2-2; no firm D call. This CDR3 is 13 amino acids long. V lost 5 bases, J lost 4 bases, and 8 bases lay in between. The V gene's germline CDR1 is KGHSH and CDR2 LQKENI. The CDR3 spells CASSGITTGELFF. Written as DNA, the CDR3 is TGTGCCAGCTCAGGGATCACCACCGGGGAGCTGTTTTTT.

This clone was seen a single time. The rearrangement links TRBV19 to TRBJ1-1, with D unresolved. The CDR3 has 15 residues. V gave up 3 bases and J gave up 1 base, with 12 bases separating them. Germline values: CDR1 LNHDA, CDR2 SQIVND (reference sequence). The CDR3 sequence: CASSMVREGNTEAFF. The DNA for the CDR3 is TGTGCCAGTAGTATGGTTCGTGAGGGGAACACTGAAGCTTTCTTT.

The rearrangement joins TRBV27 to TRBJ2-1; possibly TRBD2 for D (5 bases). This CDR3 is built from 14 residues. Trimming removed 4 bases from V and 8 bases from J, with 15 bases in between. Per germline, CDR1 MNHEY and CDR2 SMNVEV (reference sequence). The CDR3 DNA follows: TGTGCCAGCAGTTCAAGGACTTTGGGCCATGAGCAGTTCTTC. Translation: CASSSRTLGHEQFF.

This chain uses TRBV5-1 with TRBJ2-7, with D unclear. CDR3 length equals 15 residues. The germline V gene has CDR1 SGHRS and CDR2 YFSETQ. Trimming removed 0 bases from V and 7 bases from J, with 17 bases in between. Written as DNA, the CDR3 is TGCGCCAGCAGCTTGGACGGATATACTTCCGGGGAGCAGTACTTC. Its translation: CASSLDGYTSGEQYF. The full variable domain, in which reference TRBV5-1 and TRBJ2-7 provide the parts outside the CDR3, is KAGVTQTPRYLIKTRGQQVTLSCSPISGHRSVSWYQQTPGQGLQFLFEYFSETQRNKGNFPGRFSGRQFSNSRSEMNVSTLELGDSALYLCASSLDGYTSGEQYFGPGTRLTVT.

This chain joins TRBV28 and TRBJ2-3; tentative D call: TRBD1 (6 bases). This CDR3 is 13 amino acids long. The germline V gene encodes CDR1 MDHEN and CDR2 SYDVKM. V was shortened by 5 bases and J by 9 bases, with 15 bases between the two germline ends. CDR3 nucleotide sequence: TGTGCCAGCAGTCGGGACCCTACAGGGACGCAGTATTTT. Translation gives CASSRDPTGTQYF.

The chain couples TRBV12-5 to TRBJ2-1; D may correspond to TRBD1 or TRBD2 (5 bases each). Trimming left V 4 bases short and J 7 bases short, with 5 bases between. Per the germline V gene, CDR1 is LGHNT and CDR2 is FRNRAP. The CDR3 extends over 11 amino acids. The CDR3 coding sequence is TGTGCTAGTGGTTGGGGGAATGAGCAGTTCTTC. This translates into CASGWGNEQFF.

The gene calls are TRBV15 and TRBJ1-2; 7 positions match TRBD1. The junction had 11 bases not matched to a gene; V was cut back by 0 bases and J by 4 bases. The germline gives CDR1 LNHNV, CDR2 YYDKDF (reference sequence). The CDR3 is 17 residues long. For the CDR3, the DNA is TGTGCCACCAGCAGAGATAATCCCAGAGCAGGGGGCTATGGCTACACCTTC. Residues: CATSRDNPRAGGYGYTF.

The chain recombines TRBV9 with TRBJ1-3; no clear D gene. The length of the CDR3 is 15 residues. Germline values: CDR1 SGDLS, CDR2 YYNGEE. V lost 0 bases and J 0 bases, leaving 7 bases between the germline ends. CDR3 amino acids: CASSVGAFSGNTIYF. The DNA of the CDR3 is TGTGCCAGCAGCGTAGGAGCCTTCTCTGGAAACACCATATATTTT.

This clone was recorded only once. The chain recombines TRBV2 with TRBJ2-7; 15 positions match TRBD2. Trimming took 10 bases from V and 3 from J; bases not matched to a gene: 16. Germline CDR1 is SNHLY and CDR2 is FYNNEI. The CDR3 spans 18 residues. CDR3 region: CATQKGLAGGFTGYEQYF. CDR3 bases: TGTGCCACCCAAAAGGGACTAGCGGGAGGCTTCACGGGCTACGAGCAGTACTTC.

This chain connects TRBV18 to TRBJ2-2, with 8 bases fitting TRBD1. Per the germline V gene, CDR1 is KGHSH and CDR2 is LQKENI. The CDR3 contains 15 residues. V shed 2 bases and J 4 bases; nucleotides not matched to a gene: 3. The CDR3 is CASSPEQGGTGELFF. CDR3 DNA sequence: TGTGCCAGCTCACCAGAACAGGGGGGCACCGGGGAGCTGTTTTTT.

The V gene is TRBV30, the J gene TRBJ1-4; 10 bases line up with TRBD1. Unmatched junction bases numbered 21, after V lost 1 base and J lost 7 bases. This CDR3 region has 20 residues. Per germline, CDR1 GTSNPN and CDR2 SVGIG (reference sequence). This CDR3 is CAWSGLYGTGALLTSEKLFF. CDR3 DNA: TGTGCCTGGAGTGGCCTCTATGGGACAGGGGCCCTCTTAACATCTGAAAAACTGTTTTTT.

In the case of this clone: The sample holds other DNA sequences that translate to the same CDR3. The chain joins TRBV5-1 to TRBJ1-1; D is unclear. Germline V CDR1 and CDR2: SGHRS, YFSETQ. The CDR3 is 13 amino acids. The V end was cut by 0 bases, the J end by 0 bases, with 3 bases between. As DNA, the CDR3 is TGCGCCAGCAGCTTGGGGATGAACACTGAAGCTTTCTTT. It specifies CASSLGMNTEAFF.

This chain uses TRBV28 with TRBJ1-5; a possible D gene is TRBD1 (6 bases). CDR1 is MDHEN, CDR2 SYDVKM, per germline. Trimming took 3 bases from V and 4 from J, leaving 16 bases between them. This CDR3 comprises 16 residues. The CDR3 DNA follows: TGTGCCAGCAGTTTGCCCAGAGGGGGACCTAATCAGCCCCAGCATTTT. Protein sequence: CASSLPRGGPNQPQHF.

Turning to this clone: The sample has other DNA sequences that encode this CDR3 too. V is TRBV6-5 and J is TRBJ1-3; D might be TRBD1 (6 bases). Germline values: CDR1 MNHEY, CDR2 SVGAGI. Trimming pared 0 bases from V and 0 bases from J, leaving 6 bases between. The CDR3 is 15 residues long. The CDR3 DNA reads as TGTGCCAGCAGTTACTCGGACAGCTCTGGAAACACCATATATTTT. Amino acid sequence: CASSYSDSSGNTIYF.

The CDR3 here is CASSTTGGDYGYTF. The CDR3, as DNA: TGCGCCAGCAGCACGACAGGTGGTGACTATGGCTACACCTTC. J is TRBJ1-2 and V is TRBV5-1, with D possibly matching TRBD1 (6 bases). Germline V gene lookup returns CDR1 SGHRS and CDR2 YFSETQ. The CDR3 totals 14 residues. Deletions cut 4 bases from V and 3 bases from J, with 13 bases between.

The rearrangement uses TRBV10-3 and TRBJ2-1; no firm D call. Germline lookup yields CDR1 ENHRY and CDR2 SYGVKD. CDR3 length: 13 residues. V lost 4 bases to trimming and J lost 6 bases, with 10 bases between them. Here the CDR3 DNA reads TGTGCCATCAGTGTTAGTCAGACCAATGAGCAGTTCTTC. It encodes CAISVSQTNEQFF.

The chain couples TRBV29-1 to TRBJ2-7; 7 bases match TRBD1. CDR3 length: 13 amino acids. Trimming at V came to 5 bases and at J to 1 base, leaving 5 bases not matched to a gene. Germline V gene lookup returns CDR1 SQVTM and CDR2 ANQGSEA. The CDR3 DNA sequence: TGCAGCGTTTGGGACAGAGAATCCTACGAGCAGTACTTC. Translating gives CSVWDRESYEQYF.

The genes are TRBV19 and TRBJ1-2; D might be TRBD1 (6 bases). The CDR3 covers 14 residues. The V end lost 5 bases, the J end lost 4 bases, and 14 bases lay between the germline ends. Germline V gene sequence: CDR1 LNHDA, CDR2 SQIVND (reference sequence). The CDR3 region has the DNA TGTGCCAGTAGTGTCAGGGGAGTGATCTATGGCTACACCTTC. As protein: CASSVRGVIYGYTF.

The DNA for the CDR3 is TGTGCCAGCAACTCAGTATCCGGCACAGATACGCAGTATTTT. Protein: CASNSVSGTDTQYF. The chain couples TRBV9 to TRBJ2-3, with D hard to call. Germline-derived CDR1 and CDR2 are SGDLS and YYNGEE. CDR3 size: 14 residues. Deletions cut 6 bases from V and 1 base from J, with 12 bases between.

V gene TRBV9 combines with J gene TRBJ2-1, with 11 bases that match TRBD2. J was trimmed by 9 bases and V by 0 bases; bases with no gene match: 2. Looked up from germline, CDR1 is SGDLS and CDR2 is YYNGEE. CDR3 length: 14 amino acids. CDR3: CASSVVAGGREQFF. CDR3 in DNA: TGTGCCAGCAGCGTAGTAGCGGGAGGGCGTGAGCAGTTCTTC.

V is TRBV11-3 and J is TRBJ1-1; D gene uncertain. The germline V gene encodes CDR1 SGHNT and CDR2 YENEEA. The V end lost 4 bases, the J end lost 3 bases, and 9 bases lay between the germline ends. The CDR3 sequence is 13 residues long. The CDR3 DNA is TGTGCCAGCAGCTCCGGGCCAGACACTGAAGCTTTCTTT. This gives the protein CASSSGPDTEAFF.

The chain couples TRBV15 to TRBJ2-3; 10 bases are shared with TRBD2. Trimming cost V 1 base and J 0 bases; bases outside gene matches: 10. There are 19 residues in the CDR3. CDR1 is LNHNV, CDR2 YYDKDF, per germline (reference sequence). The CDR3 DNA follows: TGTGCCACCAGCAGAGCCAGCGGGAGGGTCCCAACGAGCACAGATACGCAGTATTTT. This codes for CATSRASGRVPTSTDTQYF. The full variable domain, completed using reference TRBV15 and TRBJ2-3, is DAMVIQNPRYQVTQFGKPVTLSCSQTLNHNVMYWYQQKSSQAPKLLFHYYDKDFNNEADTPDNFQSRRPNTSFCFLDIRSPGLGDTAMYLCATSRASGRVPTSTDTQYFGPGTRLTVL.

This clone was observed once. The genes are TRBV15 and TRBJ1-2; possible D gene TRBD1, 5 bases. Germline assignment: CDR1 LNHNV and CDR2 YYDKDF (reference sequence). This CDR3 contains 15 residues. The V and J ends lost 5 bases and 2 bases respectively, with 15 bases between them. This CDR3 reads CATSPKFSGNYGYTF. CDR3 coding DNA: TGTGCCACCAGCCCAAAATTTTCAGGGAACTATGGCTACACCTTC.

The rearrangement links TRBV9 to TRBJ2-7; D ambiguous. CDR1 and CDR2 from the germline V gene are SGDLS and YYNGEE. V shed 10 bases and J shed 1 base, with 18 bases lying between them. The CDR3 contains 14 residues. CDR3 coding DNA: TGTGCCCGGCTTTTGGCAGAGCCTTCCTACGAGCAGTACTTC. Protein: CARLLAEPSYEQYF.